The T cell receptor beta chain described here comes from a study of T cell changes during pregnancy in multiple sclerosis. Using immunoSEQ multiplex PCR, the repertoire was profiled, and TCRdb retains in-frame clones only, with some absent. Found here are approximately 60,000 clones, 80% to 95% of them singletons; the top ten hold 2.5% to 3.5%. This CDR3 is built from 14 residues. Germline loops: CDR1 LNHDA, CDR2 SQIVND (reference sequence). V lost 3 bases to trimming and J lost 4 bases; unmatched junction nucleotides: 4. This material consisted of CD8+ T cells from peripheral blood mononuclear cells, taken in the second trimester of pregnancy. The sequence was collected from a female donor with multiple sclerosis, enrolled in a pregnancy study. V is TRBV19 and J is TRBJ1-2, with 8 nucleotides matching TRBD1. The CDR3 spells CASSMSGTGYGYTF. CDR3 bases: TGTGCCAGTAGTATGAGCGGGACAGGCTATGGCTACACCTTC.